This T cell receptor (beta chain) came from a study of OX40 agonist ivuxolimab in advanced cancers. In the study overall: Allowance was made for prior anti-PD-1, anti-PD-L1 or anti-CTLA-4 therapy, and approximately 40% had some. Partial responses were achieved by three patients, one with hepatocellular carcinoma and two with cutaneous melanoma. Overall study findings and caveats: On average, CD8+ T cells showed a greater number of expanded clones than CD4+.

Germline assignment: CDR1 SGHDN and CDR2 FVKESK. The CDR3 has 19 amino acids. The V gene lost 0 bases and the J gene lost 0 bases, with 18 bases spanning the gap. Concerning this clone itself: Its antigen is unknown.

The table came from immunoSEQ multiplex PCR; TCRdb's copy has only in-frame clones and leaves some out. The table has 75,000 to 100,000 clones, 85% to 90% seen once. The sample consisted of CD4+ or CD8+ T cells sorted from blood, taken in a trial of the OX40 agonist ivuxolimab. The clonotype was recovered from an adult with an advanced solid tumor such as melanoma, head and neck, liver or kidney cancer. The chain is built from TRBV14 and TRBJ2-1; D may be TRBD2 (6 bases). The CDR3 sequence is CASSQDLPSRRASYNEQFF. CDR3 nucleotides: TGTGCCAGCAGCCAAGACCTGCCGTCCAGGAGGGCCTCCTACAATGAGCAGTTCTTC.